The sequence of this T cell receptor (beta chain) was determined in a study of beta chain features in type 1 diabetes. Notes on the study in general: Whether HLA type influences TCRB rearrangement remained unresolved here. Compared to healthy donors, patients appeared to have naive, central memory and Treg TCRB repertoires that were more alike.

Expressed TCRB transcripts were sequenced, since all the RNA that had been isolated was reverse transcribed. Data came from immunoSEQ multiplex PCR; TCRdb stores just in-frame clones and leaves some out. Of 200,000 to 250,000 clones listed, over 9.5% are singletons. A word on this clone: Its specificity is not known.

Sequencing was done on a sample of naive CD4+ T cells from blood. This clonotype was sampled from a woman aged 18-29 years in good health.

The CDR3 DNA sequence: TGTGCCAGCAGCTTGCGGGACAGCAATGAAAAACTGTTTTTT. Its protein is CASSLRDSNEKLFF. The chain recombines TRBV7-8 with TRBJ1-4; the match to TRBD1 covers 7 bases. The CDR3 length is 14 residues. Per the germline V gene, CDR1 is SGHVS and CDR2 is FQNEAQ. The junction had 3 bases not matched to a gene; V was cut back by 3 bases and J by 5 bases.